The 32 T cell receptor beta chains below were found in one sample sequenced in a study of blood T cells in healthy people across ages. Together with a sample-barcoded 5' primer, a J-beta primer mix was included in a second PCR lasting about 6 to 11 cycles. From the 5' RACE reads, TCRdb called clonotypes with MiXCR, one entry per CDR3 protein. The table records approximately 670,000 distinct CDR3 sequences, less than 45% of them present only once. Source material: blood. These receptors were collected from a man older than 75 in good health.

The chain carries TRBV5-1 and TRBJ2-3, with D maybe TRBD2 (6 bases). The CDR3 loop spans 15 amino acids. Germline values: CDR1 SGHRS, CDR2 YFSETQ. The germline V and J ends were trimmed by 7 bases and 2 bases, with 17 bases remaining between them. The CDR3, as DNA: TGCGCCAGCGGAGGGACGGGGTCATCCACAGATACGCAGTATTTT. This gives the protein CASGGTGSSTDTQYF.

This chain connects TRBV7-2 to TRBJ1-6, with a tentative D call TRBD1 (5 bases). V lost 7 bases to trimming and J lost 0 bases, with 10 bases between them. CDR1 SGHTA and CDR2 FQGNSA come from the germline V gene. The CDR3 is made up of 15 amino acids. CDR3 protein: CASNRQSSYNSPLHF. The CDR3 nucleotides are TGTGCCAGCAACCGACAGAGCTCCTATAATTCACCCCTCCACTTT.

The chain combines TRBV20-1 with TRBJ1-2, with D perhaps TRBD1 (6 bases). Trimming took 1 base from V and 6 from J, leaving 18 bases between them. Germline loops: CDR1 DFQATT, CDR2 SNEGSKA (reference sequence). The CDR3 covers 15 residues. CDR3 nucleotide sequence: TGCAGTGCTAGAGCTACAGGGAGGTTTGATGATGGCTACACCTTC. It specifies CSARATGRFDDGYTF.

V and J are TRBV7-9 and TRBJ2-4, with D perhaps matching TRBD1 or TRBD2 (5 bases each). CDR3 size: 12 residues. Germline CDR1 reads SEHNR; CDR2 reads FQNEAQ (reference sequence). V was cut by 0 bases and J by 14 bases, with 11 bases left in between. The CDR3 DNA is TGTGCCAGCAGCTTAGCGGGGGAAGAAGAGTACTTC. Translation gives CASSLAGEEEYF.

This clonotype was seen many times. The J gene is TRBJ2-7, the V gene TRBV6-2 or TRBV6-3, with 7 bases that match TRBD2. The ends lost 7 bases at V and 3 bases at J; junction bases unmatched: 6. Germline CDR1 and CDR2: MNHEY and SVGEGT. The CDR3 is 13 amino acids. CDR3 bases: TGTGCCAGCATCGCTAGCGGAAACTACGAGCAGTACTTC. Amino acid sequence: CASIASGNYEQYF.

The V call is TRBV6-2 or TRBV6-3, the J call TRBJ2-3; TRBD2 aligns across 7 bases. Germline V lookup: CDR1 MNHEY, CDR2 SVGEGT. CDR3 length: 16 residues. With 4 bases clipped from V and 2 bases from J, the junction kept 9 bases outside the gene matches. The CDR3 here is CASSSRPGLSTDTQYF. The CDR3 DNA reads TGTGCCAGCAGTTCCCGTCCGGGACTATCCACAGATACGCAGTATTTT.

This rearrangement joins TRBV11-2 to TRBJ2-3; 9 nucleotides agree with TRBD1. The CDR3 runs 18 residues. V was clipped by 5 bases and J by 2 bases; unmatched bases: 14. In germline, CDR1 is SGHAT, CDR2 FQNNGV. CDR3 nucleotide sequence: TGTGCCAGCAGCATTAGTCCCGGGACAGGGAGGGTCACAGATACGCAGTATTTT. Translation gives CASSISPGTGRVTDTQYF. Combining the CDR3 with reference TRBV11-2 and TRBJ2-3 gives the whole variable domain EAGVAQSPRYKIIEKRQSVAFWCNPISGHATLYWYQQILGQGPKLLIQFQNNGVVDDSQLPKDRFSAERLKGVDSTLKIQPAKLEDSAVYLCASSISPGTGRVTDTQYFGPGTRLTVL.

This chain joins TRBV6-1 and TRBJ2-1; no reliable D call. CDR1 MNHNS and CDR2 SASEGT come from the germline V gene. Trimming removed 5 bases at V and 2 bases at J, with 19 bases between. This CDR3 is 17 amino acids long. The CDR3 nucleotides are TGTGCCAGCAGTCTGGATCCAGGTGATAGGACCTACAATGAGCAGTTCTTC. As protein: CASSLDPGDRTYNEQFF.

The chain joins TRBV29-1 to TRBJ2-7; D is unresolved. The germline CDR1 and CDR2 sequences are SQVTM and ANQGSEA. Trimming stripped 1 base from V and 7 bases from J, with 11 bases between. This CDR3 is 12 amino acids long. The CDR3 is CSVEGPYNEQYF. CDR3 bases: TGCAGCGTTGAAGGGCCATACAATGAGCAGTACTTC.

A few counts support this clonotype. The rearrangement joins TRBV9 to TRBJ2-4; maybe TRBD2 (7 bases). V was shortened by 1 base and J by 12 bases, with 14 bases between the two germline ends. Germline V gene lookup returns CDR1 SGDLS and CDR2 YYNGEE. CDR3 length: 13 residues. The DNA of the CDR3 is TGTGCCAGCAGCGTAAATACGGGGGGCAATCAGTACTTC. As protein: CASSVNTGGNQYF.

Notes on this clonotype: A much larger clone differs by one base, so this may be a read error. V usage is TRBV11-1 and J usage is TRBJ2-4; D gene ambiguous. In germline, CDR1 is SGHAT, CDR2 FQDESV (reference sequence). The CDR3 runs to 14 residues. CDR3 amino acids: CASSINRALNSQYF. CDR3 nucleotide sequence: TGTGCCAGCAGCATCAACAGAGCCCTTAACAGTCAGTACTTC.

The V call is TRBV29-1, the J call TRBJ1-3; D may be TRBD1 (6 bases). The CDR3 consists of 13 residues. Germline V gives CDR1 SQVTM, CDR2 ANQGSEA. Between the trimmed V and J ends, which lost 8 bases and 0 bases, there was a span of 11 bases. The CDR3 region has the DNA TGCAGCTCGGCGGACAGCTCTGGAAACACCATATATTTT. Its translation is CSSADSSGNTIYF.

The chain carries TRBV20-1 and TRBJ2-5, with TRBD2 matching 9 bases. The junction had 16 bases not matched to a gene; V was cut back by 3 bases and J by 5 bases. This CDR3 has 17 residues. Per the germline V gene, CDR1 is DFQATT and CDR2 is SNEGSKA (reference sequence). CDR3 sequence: CSASELFGAGGSETQYF. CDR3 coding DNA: TGCAGTGCTAGTGAATTGTTTGGGGCGGGGGGGAGTGAGACCCAGTACTTC.

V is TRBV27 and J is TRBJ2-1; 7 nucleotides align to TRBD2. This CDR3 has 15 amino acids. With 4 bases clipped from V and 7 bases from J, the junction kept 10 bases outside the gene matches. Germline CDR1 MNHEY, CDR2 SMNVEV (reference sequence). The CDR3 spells CASSYPGTGRNEQFF. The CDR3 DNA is TGTGCCAGCAGTTATCCCGGGACCGGGAGGAATGAGCAGTTCTTC.

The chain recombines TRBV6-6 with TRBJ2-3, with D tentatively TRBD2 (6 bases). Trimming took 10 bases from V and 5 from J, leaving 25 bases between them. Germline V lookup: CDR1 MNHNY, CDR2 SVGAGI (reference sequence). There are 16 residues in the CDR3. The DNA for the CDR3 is TGTGCCATCTCCCCGGGGCGGGGCCTTATTGGAGATACGCAGTATTTT. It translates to CAISPGRGLIGDTQYF.

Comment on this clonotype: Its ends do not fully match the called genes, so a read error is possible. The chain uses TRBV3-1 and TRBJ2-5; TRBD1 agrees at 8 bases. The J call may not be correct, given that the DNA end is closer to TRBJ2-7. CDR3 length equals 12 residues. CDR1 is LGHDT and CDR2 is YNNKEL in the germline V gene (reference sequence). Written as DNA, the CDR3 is TGTACCAGCAGCCCAGGGGGCGCCGAGCAGTACTTC. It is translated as CTSSPGGAEQYF.

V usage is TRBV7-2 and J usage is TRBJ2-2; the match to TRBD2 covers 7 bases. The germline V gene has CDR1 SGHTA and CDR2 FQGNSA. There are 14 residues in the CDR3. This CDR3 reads CASLGTTNTGELFF. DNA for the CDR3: TGTGCGAGCTTGGGGACTACCAACACCGGGGAGCTGTTTTTT.

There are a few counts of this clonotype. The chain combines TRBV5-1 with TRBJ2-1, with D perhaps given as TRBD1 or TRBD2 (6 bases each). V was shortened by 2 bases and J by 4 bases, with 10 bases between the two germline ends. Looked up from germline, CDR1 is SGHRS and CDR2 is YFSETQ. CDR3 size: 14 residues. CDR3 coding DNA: TGCGCCAGCAGCTTTATAGGGGGGTACAATGAGCAGTTCTTC. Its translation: CASSFIGGYNEQFF.

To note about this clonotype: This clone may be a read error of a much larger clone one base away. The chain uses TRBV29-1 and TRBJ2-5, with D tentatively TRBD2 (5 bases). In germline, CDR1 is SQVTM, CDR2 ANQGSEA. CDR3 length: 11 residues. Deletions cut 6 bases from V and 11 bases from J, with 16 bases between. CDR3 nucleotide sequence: TGCAGCGTCAGGACTCTCTACGGGCAGTACTTC. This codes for CSVRTLYGQYF.

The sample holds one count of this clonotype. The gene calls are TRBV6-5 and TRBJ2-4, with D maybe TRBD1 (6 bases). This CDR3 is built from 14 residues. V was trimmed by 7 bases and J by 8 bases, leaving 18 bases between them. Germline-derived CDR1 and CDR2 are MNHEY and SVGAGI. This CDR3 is CASIPDRPPYIQYF. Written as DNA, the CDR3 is TGTGCCAGCATCCCGGACAGACCGCCTTACATTCAGTACTTC.

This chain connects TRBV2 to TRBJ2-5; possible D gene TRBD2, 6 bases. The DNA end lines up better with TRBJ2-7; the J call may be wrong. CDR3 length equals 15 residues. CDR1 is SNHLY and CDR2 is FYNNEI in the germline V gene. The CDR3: CASRFGGAATYEQYF. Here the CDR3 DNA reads TGTGCCAGCAGATTCGGAGGGGCCGCAACTTACGAGCAGTACTTC.

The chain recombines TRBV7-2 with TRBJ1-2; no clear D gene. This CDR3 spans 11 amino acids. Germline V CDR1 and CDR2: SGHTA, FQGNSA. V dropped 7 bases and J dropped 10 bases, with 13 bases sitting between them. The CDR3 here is CASTDDRPYTF. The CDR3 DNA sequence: TGTGCCAGCACCGACGACCGTCCCTACACCTTC.

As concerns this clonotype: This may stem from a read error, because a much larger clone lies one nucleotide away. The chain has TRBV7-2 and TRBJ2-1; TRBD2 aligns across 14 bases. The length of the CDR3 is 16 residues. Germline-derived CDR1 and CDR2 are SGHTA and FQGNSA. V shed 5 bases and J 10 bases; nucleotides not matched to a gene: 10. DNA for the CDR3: TGTGCCAGCAGCCGACGACTAGCGGGAGGGCCCTACGAGCAGTTCTTC. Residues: CASSRRLAGGPYEQFF.

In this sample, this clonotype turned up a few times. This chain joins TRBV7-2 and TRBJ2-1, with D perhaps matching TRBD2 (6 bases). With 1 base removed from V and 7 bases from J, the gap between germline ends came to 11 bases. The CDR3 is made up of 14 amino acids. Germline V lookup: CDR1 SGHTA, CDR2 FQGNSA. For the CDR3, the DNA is TGTGCCAGCAGCTTAGATGTGGGGAGGAATGAGCAGTTCTTC. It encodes CASSLDVGRNEQFF.

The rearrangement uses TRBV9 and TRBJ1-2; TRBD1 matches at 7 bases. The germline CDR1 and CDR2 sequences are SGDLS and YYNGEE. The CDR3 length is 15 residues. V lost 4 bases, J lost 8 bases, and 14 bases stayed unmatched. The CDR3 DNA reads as TGTGCCAGCAGCCCTCGCACCGAGACAGGGCGCGGCTACACCTTC. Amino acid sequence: CASSPRTETGRGYTF.

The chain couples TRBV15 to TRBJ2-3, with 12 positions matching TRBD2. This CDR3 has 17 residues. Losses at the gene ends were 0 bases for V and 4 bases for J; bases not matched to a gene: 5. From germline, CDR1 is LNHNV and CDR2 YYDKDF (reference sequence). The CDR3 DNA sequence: TGTGCCACCAGCAGAGACCCGACTAGCGGGAGCGCAGATACGCAGTATTTT. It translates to CATSRDPTSGSADTQYF.

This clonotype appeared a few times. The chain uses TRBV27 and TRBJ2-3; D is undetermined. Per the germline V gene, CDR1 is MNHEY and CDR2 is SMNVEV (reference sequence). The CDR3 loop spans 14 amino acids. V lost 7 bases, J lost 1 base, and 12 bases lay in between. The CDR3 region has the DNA TGTGCCAGCACCTCCGGGCCGGGCACAGATACGCAGTATTTT. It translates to CASTSGPGTDTQYF.

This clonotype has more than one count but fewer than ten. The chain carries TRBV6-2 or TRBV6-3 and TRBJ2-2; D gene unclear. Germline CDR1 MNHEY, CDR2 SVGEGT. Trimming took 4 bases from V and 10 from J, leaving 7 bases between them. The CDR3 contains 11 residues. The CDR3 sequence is CASSSVEELFF. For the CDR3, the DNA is TGTGCCAGCAGTTCCGTGGAGGAGCTGTTTTTT.

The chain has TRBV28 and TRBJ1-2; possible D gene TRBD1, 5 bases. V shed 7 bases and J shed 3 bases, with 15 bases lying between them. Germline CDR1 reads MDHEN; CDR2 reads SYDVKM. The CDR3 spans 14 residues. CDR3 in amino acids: CASIRRGVDYGYTF. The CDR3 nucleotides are TGTGCCAGCATCAGGAGAGGGGTCGACTATGGCTACACCTTC.

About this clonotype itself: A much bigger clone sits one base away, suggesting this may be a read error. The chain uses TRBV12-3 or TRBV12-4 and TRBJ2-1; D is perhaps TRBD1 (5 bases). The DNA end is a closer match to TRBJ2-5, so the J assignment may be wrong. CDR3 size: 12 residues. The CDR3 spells CASSQGKRAQYF. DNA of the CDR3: TGTGCCAGCAGCCAGGGTAAAAGGGCCCAGTACTTC.

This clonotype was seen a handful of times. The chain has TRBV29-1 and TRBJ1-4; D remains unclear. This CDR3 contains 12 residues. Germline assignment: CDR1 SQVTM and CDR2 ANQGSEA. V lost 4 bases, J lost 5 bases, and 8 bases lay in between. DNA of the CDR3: TGCAGCGTTGGCAGGAGAAATGAAAAACTGTTTTTT. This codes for CSVGRRNEKLFF.

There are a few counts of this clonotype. Here the CDR3 reads CASSLLQDREAFF. The CDR3, as DNA: TGTGCCAGCAGTTTGCTCCAGGACCGTGAAGCTTTCTTT. This sequence joins TRBV6-2 or TRBV6-3 and TRBJ1-1; D gene ambiguous. V was pared by 4 bases and J by 7 bases, with 13 bases between. Germline V CDR1 and CDR2: MNHEY, SVGEGT. The CDR3 is 13 residues long.